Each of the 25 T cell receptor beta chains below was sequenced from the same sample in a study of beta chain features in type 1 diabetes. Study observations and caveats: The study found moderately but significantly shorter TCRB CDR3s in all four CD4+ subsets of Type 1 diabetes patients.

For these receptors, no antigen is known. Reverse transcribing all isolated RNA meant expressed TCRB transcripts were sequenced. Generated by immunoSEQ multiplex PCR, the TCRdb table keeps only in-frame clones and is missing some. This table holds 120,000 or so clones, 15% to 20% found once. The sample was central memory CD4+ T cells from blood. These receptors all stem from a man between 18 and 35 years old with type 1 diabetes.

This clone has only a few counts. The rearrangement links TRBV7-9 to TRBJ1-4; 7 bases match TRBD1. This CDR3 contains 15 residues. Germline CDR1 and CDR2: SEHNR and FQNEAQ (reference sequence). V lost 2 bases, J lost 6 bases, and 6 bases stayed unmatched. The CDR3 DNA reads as TGTGCCAGCAGCTTATTCGGACAGGTCGATGAAAAACTGTTTTTT. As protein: CASSLFGQVDEKLFF.

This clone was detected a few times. CDR3 nucleotide sequence: TGCGCCAGCAGCTTCCTAACTAGCGACCAAGAGACCCAGTACTTC. Translated: CASSFLTSDQETQYF. The chain combines TRBV5-1 with TRBJ2-5, with TRBD2 matching over 7 bases. The V gene end was trimmed by 2 bases and the J gene end by 0 bases; junction bases not matched to a gene: 4. The CDR3 contains 15 residues. Germline-derived CDR1 and CDR2 are SGHRS and YFSETQ.

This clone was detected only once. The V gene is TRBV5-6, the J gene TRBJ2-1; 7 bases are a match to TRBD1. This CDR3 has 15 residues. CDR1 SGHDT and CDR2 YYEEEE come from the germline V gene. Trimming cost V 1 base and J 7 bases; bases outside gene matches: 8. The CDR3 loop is CASSLTGVSSNEQFF. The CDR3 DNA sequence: TGTGCCAGCAGCTTGACAGGGGTTTCGAGTAATGAGCAGTTCTTC.

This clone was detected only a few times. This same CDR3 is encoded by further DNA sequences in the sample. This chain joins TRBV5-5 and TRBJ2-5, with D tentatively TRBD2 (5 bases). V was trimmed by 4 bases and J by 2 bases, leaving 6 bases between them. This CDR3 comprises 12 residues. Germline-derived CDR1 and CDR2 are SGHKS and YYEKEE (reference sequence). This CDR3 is CASSPGQETQYF. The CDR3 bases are TGTGCCAGCAGCCCGGGACAAGAGACCCAGTACTTC.

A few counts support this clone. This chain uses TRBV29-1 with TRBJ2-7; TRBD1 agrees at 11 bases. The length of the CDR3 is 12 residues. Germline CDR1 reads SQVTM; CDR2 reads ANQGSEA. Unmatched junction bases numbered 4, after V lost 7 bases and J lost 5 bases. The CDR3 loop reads CSAGQGAHEQYF. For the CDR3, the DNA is TGCAGCGCCGGACAGGGGGCCCACGAGCAGTACTTC.

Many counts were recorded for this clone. The CDR3 sequence is CASSLRSGRGETQYF. CDR3 DNA sequence: TGTGCCAGCAGCTTGCGTAGCGGGAGGGGAGAGACCCAGTACTTC. J is TRBJ2-5 and V is TRBV5-6; 11 nucleotides align to TRBD2. CDR3 size: 15 residues. Germline V gene data show CDR1 as SGHDT and CDR2 as YYEEEE. V was clipped by 1 base and J by 4 bases; unmatched bases: 3.

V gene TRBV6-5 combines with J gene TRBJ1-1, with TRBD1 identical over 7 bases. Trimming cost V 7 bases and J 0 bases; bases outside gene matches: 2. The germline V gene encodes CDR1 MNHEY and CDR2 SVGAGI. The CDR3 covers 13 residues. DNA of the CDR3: TGTGCCAGCATCGGGACAGTGAACACTGAAGCTTTCTTT. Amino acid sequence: CASIGTVNTEAFF.

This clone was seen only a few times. The CDR3 DNA reads as TGTGCCAGCAGCGGGGGACCCGCCTACAATGAGCAGTTCTTC. This sequence encodes CASSGGPAYNEQFF. The chain employs TRBV9 and TRBJ2-1; D tentatively reads TRBD1 or TRBD2 (5 bases each). Trimming left V 3 bases short and J 2 bases short, with 9 bases between. This CDR3 region has 14 residues. Germline assignment: CDR1 SGDLS and CDR2 YYNGEE. Using reference TRBV9 and TRBJ2-1 for the parts outside the CDR3, the full variable domain is DSGVTQTPKHLITATGQRVTLRCSPRSGDLSVYWYQQSLDQGLQFLIQYYNGEERAKGNILERFSAQQFPDLHSELNLSSLELGDSALYFCASSGGPAYNEQFFGPGTRLTVL.

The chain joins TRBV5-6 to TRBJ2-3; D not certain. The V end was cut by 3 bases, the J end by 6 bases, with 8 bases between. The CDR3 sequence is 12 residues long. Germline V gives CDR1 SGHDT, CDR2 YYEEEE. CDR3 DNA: TGTGCCAGCAGCTCCTTGGGGGATACGCAGTATTTT. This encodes CASSSLGDTQYF. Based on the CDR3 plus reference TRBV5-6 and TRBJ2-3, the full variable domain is DAGVTQSPTHLIKTRGQQVTLRCSPKSGHDTVSWYQQALGQGPQFIFQYYEEEERQRGNFPDRFSGHQFPNYSSELNVNALLLGDSALYLCASSSLGDTQYFGPGTRLTVL.

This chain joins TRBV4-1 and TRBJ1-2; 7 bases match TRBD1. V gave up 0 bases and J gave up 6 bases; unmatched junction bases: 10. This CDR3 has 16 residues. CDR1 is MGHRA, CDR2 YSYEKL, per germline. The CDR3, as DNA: TGCGCCAGCAGCCAAGATTTTGGGCAGGGGGGTAATGGCTACACCTTC. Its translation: CASSQDFGQGGNGYTF.

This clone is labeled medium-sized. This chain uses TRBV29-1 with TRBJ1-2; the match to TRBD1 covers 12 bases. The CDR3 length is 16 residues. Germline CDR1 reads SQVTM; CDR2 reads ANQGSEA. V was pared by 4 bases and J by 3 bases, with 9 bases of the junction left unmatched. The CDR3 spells CSVGSGTGGADYGYTF. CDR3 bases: TGCAGCGTTGGGTCCGGGACAGGGGGCGCCGACTATGGCTACACCTTC.

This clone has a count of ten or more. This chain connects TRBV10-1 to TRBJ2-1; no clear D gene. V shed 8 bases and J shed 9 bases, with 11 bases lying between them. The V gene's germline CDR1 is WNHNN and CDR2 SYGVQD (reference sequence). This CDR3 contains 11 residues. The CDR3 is CASPTFGEQFF. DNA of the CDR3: TGCGCCAGCCCCACCTTCGGTGAGCAGTTCTTC.

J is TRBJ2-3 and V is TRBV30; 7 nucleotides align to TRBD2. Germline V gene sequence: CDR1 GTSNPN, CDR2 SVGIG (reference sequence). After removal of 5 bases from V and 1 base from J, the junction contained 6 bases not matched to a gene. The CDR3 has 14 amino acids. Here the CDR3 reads CAWVARGGTDTQYF. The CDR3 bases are TGTGCCTGGGTGGCTCGGGGGGGCACAGATACGCAGTATTTT.

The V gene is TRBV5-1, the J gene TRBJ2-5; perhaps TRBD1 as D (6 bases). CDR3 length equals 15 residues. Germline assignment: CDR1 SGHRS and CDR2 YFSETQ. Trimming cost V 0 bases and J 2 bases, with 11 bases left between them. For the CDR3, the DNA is TGCGCCAGCAGCTTGGAGGACAGAAAACAAGAGACCCAGTACTTC. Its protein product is CASSLEDRKQETQYF. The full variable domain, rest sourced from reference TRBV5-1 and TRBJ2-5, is KAGVTQTPRYLIKTRGQQVTLSCSPISGHRSVSWYQQTPGQGLQFLFEYFSETQRNKGNFPGRFSGRQFSNSRSEMNVSTLELGDSALYLCASSLEDRKQETQYFGPGTRLLVL.

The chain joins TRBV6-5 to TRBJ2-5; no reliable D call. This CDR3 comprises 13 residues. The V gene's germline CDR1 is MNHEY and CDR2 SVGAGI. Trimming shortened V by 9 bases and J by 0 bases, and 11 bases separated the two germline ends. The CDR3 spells CASLVSNQETQYF. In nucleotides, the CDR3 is TGTGCCAGTCTTGTCAGTAACCAAGAGACCCAGTACTTC.

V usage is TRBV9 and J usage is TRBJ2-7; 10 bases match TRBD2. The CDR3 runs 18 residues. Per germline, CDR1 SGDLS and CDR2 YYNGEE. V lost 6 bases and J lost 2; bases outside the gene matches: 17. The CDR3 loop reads CASNGASTGTSVTYEQYF. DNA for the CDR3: TGTGCCAGCAACGGGGCGTCGACCGGGACTAGCGTAACCTACGAGCAGTACTTC.

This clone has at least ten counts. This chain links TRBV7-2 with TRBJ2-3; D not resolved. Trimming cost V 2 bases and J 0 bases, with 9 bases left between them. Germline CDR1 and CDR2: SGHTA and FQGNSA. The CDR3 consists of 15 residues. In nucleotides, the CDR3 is TGTGCCAGCAGCTTATACGCGACTAGCACAGATACGCAGTATTTT. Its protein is CASSLYATSTDTQYF.

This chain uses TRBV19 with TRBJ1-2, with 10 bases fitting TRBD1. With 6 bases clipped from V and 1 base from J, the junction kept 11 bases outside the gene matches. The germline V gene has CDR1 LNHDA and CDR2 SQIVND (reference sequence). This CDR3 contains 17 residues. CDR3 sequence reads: CASRLIGQGEGNYGYTF. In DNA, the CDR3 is TGTGCCAGTAGGCTAATTGGACAGGGGGAAGGTAACTATGGCTACACCTTC.

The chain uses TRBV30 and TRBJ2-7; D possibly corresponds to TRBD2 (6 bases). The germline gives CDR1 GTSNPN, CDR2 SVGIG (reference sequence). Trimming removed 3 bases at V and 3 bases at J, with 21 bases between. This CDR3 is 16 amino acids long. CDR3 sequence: CAWRLKGTFGDYEQYF. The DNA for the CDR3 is TGTGCCTGGAGATTGAAAGGGACTTTTGGAGACTACGAGCAGTACTTC. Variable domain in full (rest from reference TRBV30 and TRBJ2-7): SQTIHQWPATLVQPVGSPLSLECTVEGTSNPNLYWYRQAAGRGLQLLFYSVGIGQISSEVPQNLSASRPQDRQFILSSKKLLLSDSGFYLCAWRLKGTFGDYEQYFGPGTRLTVT.

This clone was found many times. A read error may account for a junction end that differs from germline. CDR3 protein: CASEPKLNF. The DNA for the CDR3 is TGTGCCAGCGAACCTAAACTGAACTTC. This sequence joins TRBV2 and TRBJ2-5; D is unclear. The CDR3 spans 9 residues. Germline loops: CDR1 SNHLY, CDR2 FYNNEI.

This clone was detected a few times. CDR3 DNA: TGTGCCATCACCCCGACTACGGCGGGGGGCTACACCTTC. Translation gives CAITPTTAGGYTF. The chain recombines TRBV10-3 with TRBJ1-2; no clear D. V lost 7 bases and J lost 8, with 17 bases in between. Germline loops: CDR1 ENHRY, CDR2 SYGVKD. The CDR3 extends over 13 amino acids.

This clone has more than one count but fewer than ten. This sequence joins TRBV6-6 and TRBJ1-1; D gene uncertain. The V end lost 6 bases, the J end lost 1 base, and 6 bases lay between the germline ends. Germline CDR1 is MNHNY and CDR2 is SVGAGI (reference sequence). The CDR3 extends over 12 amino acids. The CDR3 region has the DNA TGTGCCAGCAGGAAGGGGAACACTGAAGCTTTCTTT. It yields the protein CASRKGNTEAFF.

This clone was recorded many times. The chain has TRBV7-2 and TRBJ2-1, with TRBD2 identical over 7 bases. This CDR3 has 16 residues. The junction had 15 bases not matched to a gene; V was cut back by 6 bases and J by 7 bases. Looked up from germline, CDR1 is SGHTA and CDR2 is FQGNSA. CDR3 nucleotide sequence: TGTGCCAGCAGGCCGTTCGGGGGAGGGCCCGGGAATGAGCAGTTCTTC. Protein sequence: CASRPFGGGPGNEQFF.

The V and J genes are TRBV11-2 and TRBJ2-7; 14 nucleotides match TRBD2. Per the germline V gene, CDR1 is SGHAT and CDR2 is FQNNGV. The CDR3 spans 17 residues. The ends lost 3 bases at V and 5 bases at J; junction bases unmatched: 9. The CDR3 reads CASSFTPGLAGVNEQYF. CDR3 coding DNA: TGTGCCAGCAGCTTTACCCCGGGACTAGCGGGAGTGAACGAGCAGTACTTC.

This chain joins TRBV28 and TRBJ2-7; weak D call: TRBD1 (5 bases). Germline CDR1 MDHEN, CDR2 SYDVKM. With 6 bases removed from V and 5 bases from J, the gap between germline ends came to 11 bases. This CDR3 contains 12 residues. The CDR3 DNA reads TGTGCCAGCAGCCCCAGGGCAAACGAGCAGTACTTC. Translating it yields CASSPRANEQYF.